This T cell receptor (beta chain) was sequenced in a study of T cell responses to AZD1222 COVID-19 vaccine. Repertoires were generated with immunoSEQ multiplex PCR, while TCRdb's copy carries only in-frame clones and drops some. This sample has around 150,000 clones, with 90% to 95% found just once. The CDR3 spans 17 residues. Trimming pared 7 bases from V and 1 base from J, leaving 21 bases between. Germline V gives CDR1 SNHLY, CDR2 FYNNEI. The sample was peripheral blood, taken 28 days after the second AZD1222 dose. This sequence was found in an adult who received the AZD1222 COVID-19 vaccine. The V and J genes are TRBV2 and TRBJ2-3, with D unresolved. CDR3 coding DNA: TGTGCCAGCATTAGTGGGTATAGGGTTCTGCGCACAGATACGCAGTATTTT. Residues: CASISGYRVLRTDTQYF.